These 3 T cell receptor beta chains came from one sample sequenced in a study of cytomegalovirus exposure and HLA in healthy donors. The PCR was carried out with 60 Vbeta primers and 13 Jbeta primers. Sequenced by immunoSEQ multiplex PCR; TCRdb stores in-frame clones only, minus some. The sample holds some 130,000 clones, about 68% seen once. What was sequenced was PBMCs. All receptors come from a human donor in good health.

This rearrangement joins TRBV6-5 to TRBJ2-7, with TRBD1 identical over 7 bases. This CDR3 is 14 amino acids long. Trimming removed 8 bases from V and 2 bases from J; junction bases left unmatched: 9. Germline V lookup: CDR1 MNHEY, CDR2 SVGAGI. Here the CDR3 DNA reads TGTGCCAGCGGCTCCCGACAGGGAACCTACGAGCAGTACTTC. Protein product: CASGSRQGTYEQYF.

The genes are TRBV11-2 and TRBJ2-3; TRBD1 aligns across 9 bases. Germline V CDR1 and CDR2: SGHAT, FQNNGV. Losses at the gene ends were 5 bases for V and 3 bases for J; bases not matched to a gene: 12. There are 17 residues in the CDR3. The CDR3 DNA follows: TGTGCCAGCAGCATCACAGGGGGCTCAACGGGGACAGATACGCAGTATTTT. This encodes CASSITGGSTGTDTQYF.

J is TRBJ2-1 and V is TRBV11-2, with 13 nucleotides matching TRBD2. The CDR3 runs to 17 residues. J was trimmed by 5 bases and V by 5 bases; bases with no gene match: 9. Per germline, CDR1 SGHAT and CDR2 FQNNGV. In nucleotides, the CDR3 is TGTGCCAGCAGCCAAGCCCAGACTAGCGGGAGGAACAATGAGCAGTTCTTC. Translation: CASSQAQTSGRNNEQFF.